The 28 T cell receptor beta chains listed next were all sequenced from one sample in a study of T cells in Graves' hyperthyroidism and ophthalmopathy. Researchers took RNA transcripts and amplified the TCR beta CDR3 regions from them. TCR CDR3 underwent first-round RT-PCR with the HTBI primer set. TCRdb reprocessed the multiplex PCR reads with MiXCR, giving one entry per CDR3 protein. The table lists about half a million distinct CDR3 sequences, 20% of them singletons. Material: blood. The receptor set was obtained from a man between 35 and 55 years old with Graves' ophthalmopathy.

The chain couples TRBV9 to TRBJ1-2; the match to TRBD1 covers 9 bases. CDR1 SGDLS and CDR2 YYNGEE come from the germline V gene. The CDR3 is 17 amino acids. The J segment lost 6 bases and the V segment lost 0 bases, leaving 12 bases of the junction unmatched. Here the CDR3 DNA reads TGTGCCAGCAGCGTAGCCGGGACAGGGAGTAGTTCGAATGGCTACACCTTC. This codes for CASSVAGTGSSSNGYTF.

V usage is TRBV9 and J usage is TRBJ2-5, with a weak D call TRBD1 (5 bases). The CDR3 spans 15 residues. Germline V gene lookup returns CDR1 SGDLS and CDR2 YYNGEE. Trimming shortened V by 1 base and J by 4 bases, and 14 bases separated the two germline ends. The CDR3 is CASSVSPRVGETQYF. For the CDR3, the DNA is TGTGCCAGCAGCGTAAGTCCCAGGGTGGGAGAGACCCAGTACTTC.

In the case of this clonotype: A much larger clone is a single base away; this may be a read error. The chain couples TRBV20-1 to TRBJ2-5; D ambiguous. Germline lookup yields CDR1 DFQATT and CDR2 SNEGSKA (reference sequence). There are 12 residues in the CDR3. Here the CDR3 DNA reads TGCGGTGCTAGACCCACTGGAGAGACCCAGTACTTC. Residues: CGARPTGETQYF.

The rearrangement uses TRBV7-8 and TRBJ2-1; D possibly corresponds to TRBD2 (6 bases). In germline, CDR1 is SGHVS, CDR2 FQNEAQ. CDR3 length: 15 amino acids. The V gene lost 0 bases and the J gene lost 0 bases, with 6 bases spanning the gap. Here the CDR3 reads CASSLATSSYNEQFF. CDR3 DNA sequence: TGTGCCAGCAGCTTAGCGACTAGCTCCTACAATGAGCAGTTCTTC. Looking up the rest from reference TRBV7-8 and TRBJ2-1 gives the full variable domain: GAGVSQSPRYKVAKRGQDVALRCDPISGHVSLFWYQQALGQGPEFLTYFQNEAQLDKSGLPSDRFFAERPEGSVSTLKIQRTQQEDSAVYLCASSLATSSYNEQFFGPGTRLTVL.

The chain joins TRBV24-1 to TRBJ2-7; D not certain. The CDR3 covers 13 residues. CDR1 and CDR2 (germline): KGHDR, SFDVKD. The ends were cut back, 5 bases at V and 1 base at J, with 8 bases in the middle. CDR3 amino acids: CATSAGPSYEQYF. CDR3 coding DNA: TGTGCCACCAGTGCGGGCCCTTCCTACGAGCAGTACTTC.

As to this clonotype: A much larger clone differs by one base, so this may be a read error. V usage is TRBV12-3 or TRBV12-4 and J usage is TRBJ2-3; 16 bases are a match to TRBD2. The CDR3 totals 19 residues. V lost 5 bases to trimming and J lost 4 bases; unmatched junction nucleotides: 12. Written as DNA, the CDR3 is TGTGCCAGCAGTCCTTACCCCGGGACTAGCGGGAGGGCCTCAGATACGCAGTATTTT. As protein: CASSPYPGTSGRASDTQYF.

The chain joins TRBV20-1 to TRBJ2-7; 15 nucleotides align to TRBD2. V dropped 6 bases and J dropped 2; count of bases not matched to a gene: 8. Germline-derived CDR1 and CDR2 are DFQATT and SNEGSKA (reference sequence). This CDR3 region has 16 residues. CDR3 loop: CSARSRTSGGAYEQYF. As DNA, the CDR3 is TGCAGTGCAAGAAGCAGGACTAGCGGGGGGGCCTACGAGCAGTACTTC.

This clonotype was recorded at least ten times. The chain carries TRBV7-6 and TRBJ1-6, with 7 positions matching TRBD1. There are 15 residues in the CDR3. From germline, CDR1 is SGHVS and CDR2 FNYEAQ. Trimming cost V 4 bases and J 6 bases; bases outside gene matches: 6. CDR3 amino acids: CASSWTGVGNSPLHF. In nucleotides, the CDR3 is TGTGCCAGCAGCTGGACAGGTGTCGGTAATTCACCCCTCCACTTT. Full variable domain (remainder filled in from reference TRBV7-6 and TRBJ1-6): GAGVSQSPRYKVTKRGQDVALRCDPISGHVSLYWYRQALGQGPEFLTYFNYEAQQDKSGLPNDRFSAERPEGSISTLTIQRTEQRDSAMYRCASSWTGVGNSPLHFGNGTRLTVT.

In this sample, this clonotype turned up many times. V and J are TRBV11-2 and TRBJ2-7; the D gene could be TRBD1 or TRBD2 (5 bases each). The V gene lost 6 bases and the J gene lost 3 bases, with 15 bases spanning the gap. CDR1 is SGHAT, CDR2 FQNNGV, per germline. This CDR3 is 14 amino acids long. CDR3 in amino acids: CASSPGTGIYEQYF. CDR3 DNA sequence: TGTGCCAGCAGTCCCGGGACGGGGATCTACGAGCAGTACTTC.

This clonotype showed up just a few times. The chain combines TRBV19 with TRBJ2-2; D perhaps matches TRBD1 (5 bases). Looked up from germline, CDR1 is LNHDA and CDR2 is SQIVND (reference sequence). This CDR3 has 14 residues. Deletions cut 6 bases from V and 5 bases from J, with 13 bases between. The CDR3 sequence is CASRADRATGELFF. The CDR3 DNA reads as TGTGCCAGTAGAGCTGACAGAGCTACCGGGGAGCTGTTTTTT.

There are many counts of this clonotype. The rearrangement uses TRBV20-1 and TRBJ2-1; possibly TRBD2 for D (5 bases). The germline V gene encodes CDR1 DFQATT and CDR2 SNEGSKA (reference sequence). The CDR3 is made up of 17 amino acids. V was pared by 5 bases and J by 6 bases, with 26 bases between. The CDR3 coding sequence is TGCAGTGCTGGAACATCCCTTGAGGGCATATTTCTCAATGAGCAGTTCTTC. It translates to CSAGTSLEGIFLNEQFF.

This clonotype was counted a few times. The genes are TRBV6-1 and TRBJ1-5; D is ambiguous. The germline gives CDR1 MNHNS, CDR2 SASEGT. This CDR3 region has 12 residues. The V gene lost 8 bases and the J gene lost 0 bases, with 5 bases spanning the gap. DNA for the CDR3: TGTGCCAGCGGCCATAGCAATCAGCCCCAGCATTTT. It encodes CASGHSNQPQHF.

This clonotype was seen ten or more times. The chain is built from TRBV28 and TRBJ2-7; 8 positions agree with TRBD1. CDR1 is MDHEN and CDR2 is SYDVKM in the germline V gene. The trim removed 4 bases at V and 2 bases at J, leaving 4 bases unmatched. CDR3 length: 14 amino acids. CDR3 sequence (DNA): TGTGCCAGCAGTTCGGGACAGGTCCCCTACGAGCAGTACTTC. As protein: CASSSGQVPYEQYF. The full variable domain, its missing parts supplied by reference TRBV28 and TRBJ2-7, is DVKVTQSSRYLVKRTGEKVFLECVQDMDHENMFWYRQDPGLGLRLIYFSYDVKMKEKGDIPEGYSVSREKKERFSLILESASTNQTSMYLCASSSGQVPYEQYFGPGTRLTVT.

This clonotype was picked up many times. The chain joins TRBV9 to TRBJ1-1; D might be TRBD1 (6 bases). V was shortened by 3 bases and J by 0 bases, with 12 bases between the two germline ends. Germline V gives CDR1 SGDLS, CDR2 YYNGEE. The CDR3 length is 15 residues. The CDR3 DNA reads as TGTGCCAGCAGCGAGCAGGGACAAATGAACACTGAAGCTTTCTTT. Its protein product is CASSEQGQMNTEAFF.

The V call is TRBV7-9, the J call TRBJ2-2; D is possibly TRBD1 (6 bases). Trimming removed 4 bases at V and 6 bases at J, with 15 bases between. Germline CDR1 SEHNR, CDR2 FQNEAQ (reference sequence). The CDR3 extends over 15 amino acids. The CDR3 loop reads CASSSYRVWAGELFF. The CDR3 DNA reads as TGTGCCAGCAGCTCATACAGGGTTTGGGCCGGGGAGCTGTTTTTT.

In its sample, this clonotype was seen many times. This chain links TRBV7-2 with TRBJ2-5, with TRBD2 matching over 12 bases. CDR1 is SGHTA, CDR2 FQGNSA, per germline. The CDR3 extends over 16 amino acids. Trimming cost V 5 bases and J 4 bases; bases outside gene matches: 8. The CDR3 spells CASSPTSGGPRETQYF. In DNA, the CDR3 is TGTGCCAGCAGCCCGACTAGCGGGGGACCTCGAGAGACCCAGTACTTC.

This clonotype was seen more than once but under ten times. This rearrangement joins TRBV6-1 to TRBJ2-5, with 8 positions matching TRBD2. V trimming: 5 bases; J trimming: 4 bases; junction bases outside the gene matches: 6. Germline lookup yields CDR1 MNHNS and CDR2 SASEGT. The CDR3 consists of 14 residues. CDR3 residues: CASSYGGRRETQYF. DNA for the CDR3: TGTGCCAGCAGTTATGGCGGGAGGAGAGAGACCCAGTACTTC.

This sequence joins TRBV7-9 and TRBJ2-3, with D unclear. The CDR3 runs 16 residues. Germline CDR1 and CDR2: SEHNR and FQNEAQ (reference sequence). Between the trimmed V and J ends, which lost 2 bases and 4 bases, there was a span of 16 bases. CDR3 nucleotides: TGTGCCAGCAGCTTAACGTTCCCCGTTAGGGCAGATACGCAGTATTTT. It encodes CASSLTFPVRADTQYF.

This clonotype has a count of ten or more. This chain connects TRBV12-3 or TRBV12-4 to TRBJ1-4; D not certain. CDR3 length: 13 residues. The V gene lost 6 bases and the J gene lost 5 bases, with 10 bases spanning the gap. CDR3 sequence (DNA): TGTGCCAGCAGCCCAGGCCTAAATGAAAAACTGTTTTTT. This sequence encodes CASSPGLNEKLFF.

The chain uses TRBV6-1 and TRBJ1-1, with D perhaps matching TRBD1 (5 bases). V dropped 5 bases and J dropped 4 bases, with 14 bases sitting between them. Germline V CDR1 and CDR2: MNHNS, SASEGT. This CDR3 spans 14 amino acids. The CDR3 nucleotides are TGTGCCAGCAGTAACAGGATGGCCGGCACTGAAGCTTTCTTT. Its translation is CASSNRMAGTEAFF.

In its sample, this clonotype was seen a few times. The chain couples TRBV10-3 to TRBJ2-3, with a weak D call TRBD2 (5 bases). This CDR3 is built from 13 residues. V lost 5 bases and J 1 base, leaving 7 bases between the germline ends. Germline CDR1 is ENHRY and CDR2 is SYGVKD. In nucleotides, the CDR3 is TGTGCCATCAGTATCGGGGGCACAGATACGCAGTATTTT. Its translation is CAISIGGTDTQYF.

The chain has TRBV28 and TRBJ2-1; TRBD1 matches at 7 bases. From germline, CDR1 is MDHEN and CDR2 SYDVKM. This CDR3 has 14 amino acids. With V trimmed by 7 bases and J by 6 bases, 9 bases remained unmatched. The chain's CDR3 is CASNDNRGSNEQFF. CDR3 bases: TGTGCCAGCAATGATAACAGGGGAAGCAATGAGCAGTTCTTC. Drawing the rest from reference TRBV28 and TRBJ2-1, the complete variable domain is DVKVTQSSRYLVKRTGEKVFLECVQDMDHENMFWYRQDPGLGLRLIYFSYDVKMKEKGDIPEGYSVSREKKERFSLILESASTNQTSMYLCASNDNRGSNEQFFGPGTRLTVL.

The chain carries TRBV7-9 and TRBJ1-1; 8 positions agree with TRBD1. The CDR3 is 15 amino acids. Losses at the gene ends were 5 bases for V and 5 bases for J; bases not matched to a gene: 10. CDR1 is SEHNR and CDR2 is FQNEAQ in the germline V gene (reference sequence). The CDR3 reads CASSTLTGVETEAFF. For the CDR3, the DNA is TGTGCCAGCAGCACACTGACAGGGGTGGAGACTGAAGCTTTCTTT.

Many counts were recorded for this clonotype. The CDR3 region has the DNA TGTGCCAGCAGTCGGGACAGCTTGTTTAGCGGTATTAGCAATCAGCCCCAGCATTTT. Protein sequence: CASSRDSLFSGISNQPQHF. The genes are TRBV28 and TRBJ1-5, with TRBD1 identical over 7 bases. CDR1 is MDHEN, CDR2 SYDVKM, per germline. This CDR3 has 19 residues. The trim removed 5 bases at V and 0 bases at J, leaving 16 bases unmatched.

The rearrangement links TRBV2 to TRBJ2-3, with 13 bases aligning to TRBD2. The CDR3 sequence is 17 residues long. After removal of 5 bases from V and 2 bases from J, the junction contained 7 bases not matched to a gene. The V gene's germline CDR1 is SNHLY and CDR2 FYNNEI. This CDR3 reads CASSFGTSGIYTDTQYF. The CDR3 DNA reads as TGTGCCAGCAGTTTCGGGACTAGCGGGATTTACACAGATACGCAGTATTTT.

The table lists this clonotype with many counts. J is TRBJ2-3 and V is TRBV20-1; TRBD2 aligns across 10 bases. After removal of 6 bases from V and 8 bases from J, the junction contained 14 bases not matched to a gene. There are 15 residues in the CDR3. Germline CDR1 reads DFQATT; CDR2 reads SNEGSKA (reference sequence). The CDR3 bases are TGCAGTGCCGAGGGGCCTAGCGGGAGTTGGGTTACGCAGTATTTT. Translated, it gives CSAEGPSGSWVTQYF.

The chain joins TRBV6-1 to TRBJ2-7; 7 positions match TRBD1. The V gene's germline CDR1 is MNHNS and CDR2 SASEGT. CDR3 length: 15 amino acids. Trimming took 2 bases from V and 3 from J; bases not matched to a gene: 7. CDR3 in amino acids: CASSEFETGYYEQYF. The CDR3 DNA reads TGTGCCAGCAGTGAATTTGAGACAGGGTACTACGAGCAGTACTTC.

The V call is TRBV6-4, the J call TRBJ2-7; tentatively, D is TRBD1 (5 bases). The V gene lost 0 bases and the J gene lost 3 bases, with 15 bases spanning the gap. Looked up from germline, CDR1 is MRHNA and CDR2 is SNTAGT. The CDR3 extends over 16 amino acids. CDR3 protein: CASSDSIQDINYEQYF. CDR3 in DNA: TGTGCCAGCAGTGACTCGATTCAGGACATAAACTACGAGCAGTACTTC.